The sequence of this T cell receptor (beta chain) was determined in a study of T-cell memory formation after mild COVID-19. In TCRdb, the 5' RACE reads were re-called with MiXCR into one record per CDR3 protein. This sample has 100,000 to 130,000 distinct CDR3 sequences, with roughly a sixth found just once. CDR3 length: 13 amino acids. CDR1 and CDR2 (germline): DFQATT, SNEGSKA (reference sequence). V lost 0 bases, J lost 1 base, and 6 bases lay in between. Regarding the study as a whole: For second-wave clones that peaked at day 37, SARS-CoV-2 specificity went unverified. Clones that got smaller from day 15 to 85 had even CD4/CD8, while clones growing later tipped toward CD4+.

This clonotype occurred a few times. What it binds is not known. This clonotype was sampled from a man aged 18-30 years who had mild COVID-19 (a few samples of this study predate the infection). Cell type and time point are not known. Sequencing used PBMCs or a T cell subset sorted from them (not recorded which). The rearrangement joins TRBV20-1 to TRBJ2-5, with D hard to call. The CDR3 here is CSARDTAQETQYF. The CDR3 DNA reads TGCAGTGCTAGAGACACAGCCCAAGAGACCCAGTACTTC.